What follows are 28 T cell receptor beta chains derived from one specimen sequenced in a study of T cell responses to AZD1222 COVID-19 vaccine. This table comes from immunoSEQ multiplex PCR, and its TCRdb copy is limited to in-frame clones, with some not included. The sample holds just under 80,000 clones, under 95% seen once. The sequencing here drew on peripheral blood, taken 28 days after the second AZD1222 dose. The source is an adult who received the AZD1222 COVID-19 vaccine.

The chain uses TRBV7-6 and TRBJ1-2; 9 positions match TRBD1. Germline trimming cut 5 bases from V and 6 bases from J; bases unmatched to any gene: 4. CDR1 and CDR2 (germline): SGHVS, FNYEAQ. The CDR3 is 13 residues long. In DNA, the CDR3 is TGTGCCAGCAGCCAGGGACAGGGCAATGGCTACACCTTC. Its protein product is CASSQGQGNGYTF. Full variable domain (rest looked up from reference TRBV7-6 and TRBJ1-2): GAGVSQSPRYKVTKRGQDVALRCDPISGHVSLYWYRQALGQGPEFLTYFNYEAQQDKSGLPNDRFSAERPEGSISTLTIQRTEQRDSAMYRCASSQGQGNGYTFGSGTRLTVV.

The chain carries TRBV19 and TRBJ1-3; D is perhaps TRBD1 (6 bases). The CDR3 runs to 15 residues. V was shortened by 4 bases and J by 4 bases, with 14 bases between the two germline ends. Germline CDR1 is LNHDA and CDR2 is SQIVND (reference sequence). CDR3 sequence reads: CASSTSRGQGNTIYF. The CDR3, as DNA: TGTGCCAGTAGTACCTCCCGGGGGCAGGGAAACACCATATATTTT.

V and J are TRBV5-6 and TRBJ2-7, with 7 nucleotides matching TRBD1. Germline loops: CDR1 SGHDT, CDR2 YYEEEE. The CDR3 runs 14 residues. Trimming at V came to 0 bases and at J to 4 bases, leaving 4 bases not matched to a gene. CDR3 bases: TGTGCCAGCAGCTTGGGAGACAGGGTTTACGAGCAGTACTTC. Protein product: CASSLGDRVYEQYF.

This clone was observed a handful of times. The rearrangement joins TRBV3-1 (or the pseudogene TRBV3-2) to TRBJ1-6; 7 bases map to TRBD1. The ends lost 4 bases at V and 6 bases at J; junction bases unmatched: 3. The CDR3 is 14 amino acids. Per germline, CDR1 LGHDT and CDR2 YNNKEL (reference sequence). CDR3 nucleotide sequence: TGTGCCAGCAGCCCTCGGGACAGTAATTCACCCCTCCACTTT. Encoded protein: CASSPRDSNSPLHF.

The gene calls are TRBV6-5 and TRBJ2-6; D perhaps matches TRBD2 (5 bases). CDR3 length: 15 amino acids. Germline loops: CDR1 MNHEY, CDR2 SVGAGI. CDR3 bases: TGTGTCACTAGAGAATCGGGAAGTGGGGCCAACGTCCTGACTTTC. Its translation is CVTRESGSGANVLTF.

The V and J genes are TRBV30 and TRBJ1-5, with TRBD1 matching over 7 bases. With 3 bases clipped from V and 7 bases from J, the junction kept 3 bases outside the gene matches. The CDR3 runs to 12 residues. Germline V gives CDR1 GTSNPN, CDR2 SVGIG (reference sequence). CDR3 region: CAWRTGIQPQHF. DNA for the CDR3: TGTGCCTGGAGGACAGGGATCCAGCCCCAGCATTTT.

CDR3 bases: TGTGCCAGCAGCCAACCGGGAGGGGAGCAGTACTTC. The encoded protein is CASSQPGGEQYF. The chain links TRBV3-1 (or the pseudogene TRBV3-2) to TRBJ2-7, with 8 bases fitting TRBD2. V dropped 2 bases and J dropped 7; count of bases not matched to a gene: 1. Germline assignment: CDR1 LGHDT and CDR2 YNNKEL (reference sequence). The CDR3 runs to 12 residues.

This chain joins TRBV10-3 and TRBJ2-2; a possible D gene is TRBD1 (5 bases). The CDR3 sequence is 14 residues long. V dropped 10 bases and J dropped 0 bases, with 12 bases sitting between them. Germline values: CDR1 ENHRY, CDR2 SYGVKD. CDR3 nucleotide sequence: TGTGCCACCTCTGGGGCGGCGAACACCGGGGAGCTGTTTTTT. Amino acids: CATSGAANTGELFF.

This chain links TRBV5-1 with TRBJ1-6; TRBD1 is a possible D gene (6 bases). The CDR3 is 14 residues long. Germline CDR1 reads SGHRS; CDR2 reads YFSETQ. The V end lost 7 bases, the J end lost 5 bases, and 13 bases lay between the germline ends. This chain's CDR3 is CASRLKGDNSPLHF. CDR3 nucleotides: TGCGCCAGCCGACTGAAGGGGGATAATTCACCCCTCCACTTT.

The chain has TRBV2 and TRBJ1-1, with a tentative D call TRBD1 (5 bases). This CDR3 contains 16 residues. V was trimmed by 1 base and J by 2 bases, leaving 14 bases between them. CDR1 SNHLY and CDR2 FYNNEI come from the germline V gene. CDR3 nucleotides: TGTGCCAGCAGTGAAGATGGGGCCCGTCCTAACACTGAAGCTTTCTTT. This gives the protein CASSEDGARPNTEAFF.

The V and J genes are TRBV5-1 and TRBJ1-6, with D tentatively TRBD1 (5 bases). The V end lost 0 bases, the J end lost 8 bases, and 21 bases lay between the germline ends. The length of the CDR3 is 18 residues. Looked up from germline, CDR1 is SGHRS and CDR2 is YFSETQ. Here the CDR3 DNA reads TGCGCCAGCAGCTTGGTTTTGGGGACGGGAATTATAGATTCACCCCTCCACTTT. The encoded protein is CASSLVLGTGIIDSPLHF.

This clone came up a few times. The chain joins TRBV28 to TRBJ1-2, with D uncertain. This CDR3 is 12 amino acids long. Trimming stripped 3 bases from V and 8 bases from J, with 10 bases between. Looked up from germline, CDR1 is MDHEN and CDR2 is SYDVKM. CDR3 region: CASSLIAWGYTF. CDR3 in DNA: TGTGCCAGCAGTTTGATCGCGTGGGGCTACACCTTC.

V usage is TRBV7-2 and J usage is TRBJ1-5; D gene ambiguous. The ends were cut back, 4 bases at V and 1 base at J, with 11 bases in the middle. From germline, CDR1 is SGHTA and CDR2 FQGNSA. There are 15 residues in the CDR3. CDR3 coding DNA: TGTGCCAGCAGCTCGCATACTGGCAGCAATCAGCCCCAGCATTTT. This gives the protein CASSSHTGSNQPQHF.

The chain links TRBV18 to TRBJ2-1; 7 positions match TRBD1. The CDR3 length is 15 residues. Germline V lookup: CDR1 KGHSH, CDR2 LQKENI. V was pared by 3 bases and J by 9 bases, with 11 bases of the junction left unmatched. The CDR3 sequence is CASSPRQGNQGEQFF. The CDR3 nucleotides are TGTGCCAGCTCACCCAGACAGGGAAATCAAGGTGAGCAGTTCTTC.

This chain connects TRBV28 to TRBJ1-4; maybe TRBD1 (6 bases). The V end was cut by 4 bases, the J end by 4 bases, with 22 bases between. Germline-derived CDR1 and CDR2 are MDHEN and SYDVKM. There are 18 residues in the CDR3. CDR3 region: CASSSSTGYEGVNEKLFF. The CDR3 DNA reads TGTGCCAGCAGTTCGTCCACAGGGTACGAGGGGGTTAATGAAAAACTGTTTTTT. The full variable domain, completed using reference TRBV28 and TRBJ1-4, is DVKVTQSSRYLVKRTGEKVFLECVQDMDHENMFWYRQDPGLGLRLIYFSYDVKMKEKGDIPEGYSVSREKKERFSLILESASTNQTSMYLCASSSSTGYEGVNEKLFFGSGTQLSVL.

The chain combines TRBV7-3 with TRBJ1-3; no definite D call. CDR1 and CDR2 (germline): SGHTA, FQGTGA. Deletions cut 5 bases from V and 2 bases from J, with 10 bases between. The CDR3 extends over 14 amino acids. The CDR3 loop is CASSPSAAGNTIYF. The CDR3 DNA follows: TGTGCCAGCAGCCCATCGGCGGCTGGAAACACCATATATTTT. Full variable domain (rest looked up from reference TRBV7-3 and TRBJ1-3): GAGVSQTPSNKVTEKGKYVELRCDPISGHTALYWYRQSLGQGPEFLIYFQGTGAADDSGLPNDRFFAVRPEGSVSTLKIQRTERGDSAVYLCASSPSAAGNTIYFGEGSWLTVV.

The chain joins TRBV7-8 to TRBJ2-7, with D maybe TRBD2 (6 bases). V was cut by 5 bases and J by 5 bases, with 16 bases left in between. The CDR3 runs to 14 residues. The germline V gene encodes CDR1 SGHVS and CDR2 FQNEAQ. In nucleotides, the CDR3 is TGTGCCAGCAGCCCCCCGGTGGGAGGCCACGAGCAGTACTTC. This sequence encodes CASSPPVGGHEQYF.

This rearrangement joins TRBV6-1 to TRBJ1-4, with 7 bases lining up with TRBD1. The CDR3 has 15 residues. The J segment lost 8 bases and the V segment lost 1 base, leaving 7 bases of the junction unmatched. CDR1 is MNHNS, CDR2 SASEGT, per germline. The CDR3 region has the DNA TGTGCCAGCAGTGAAGTGGGGACAGACCCCGAAAAACTGTTTTTT. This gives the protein CASSEVGTDPEKLFF.

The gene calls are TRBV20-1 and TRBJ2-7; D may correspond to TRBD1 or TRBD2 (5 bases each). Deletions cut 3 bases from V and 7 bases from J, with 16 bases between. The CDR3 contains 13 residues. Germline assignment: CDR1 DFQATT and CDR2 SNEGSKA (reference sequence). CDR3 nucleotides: TGCAGTGCTAGTAGTTCGGGAAGGGGAGAGCAGTACTTC. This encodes CSASSSGRGEQYF.

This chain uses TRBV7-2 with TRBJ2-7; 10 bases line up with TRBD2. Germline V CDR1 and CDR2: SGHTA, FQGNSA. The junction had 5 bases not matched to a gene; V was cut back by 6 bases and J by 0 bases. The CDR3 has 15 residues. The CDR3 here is CASRPSGSSSYEQYF. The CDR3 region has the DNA TGTGCCAGCAGGCCTAGCGGGAGCTCCTCCTACGAGCAGTACTTC. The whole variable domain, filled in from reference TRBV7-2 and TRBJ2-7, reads GAGVSQSPSNKVTEKGKDVELRCDPISGHTALYWYRQSLGQGLEFLIYFQGNSAPDKSGLPSDRFSAERTGGSVSTLTIQRTQQEDSAVYLCASRPSGSSSYEQYFGPGTRLTVT.

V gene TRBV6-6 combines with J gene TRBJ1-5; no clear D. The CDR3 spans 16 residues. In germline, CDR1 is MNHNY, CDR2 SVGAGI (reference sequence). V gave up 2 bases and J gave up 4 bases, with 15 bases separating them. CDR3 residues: CASSYEPGGGNQPQHF. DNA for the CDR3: TGTGCCAGCAGTTACGAACCAGGTGGAGGGAATCAGCCCCAGCATTTT.

This chain's CDR3 is CASSGQGATNEKLFF. CDR3 nucleotides: TGTGCCAGCAGCGGGCAGGGTGCAACTAATGAAAAACTGTTTTTT. The rearrangement joins TRBV7-2 to TRBJ1-4; D possibly corresponds to TRBD1 (5 bases). The CDR3 covers 15 residues. CDR1 SGHTA and CDR2 FQGNSA come from the germline V gene. The V end was cut by 5 bases, the J end by 0 bases, with 10 bases between.

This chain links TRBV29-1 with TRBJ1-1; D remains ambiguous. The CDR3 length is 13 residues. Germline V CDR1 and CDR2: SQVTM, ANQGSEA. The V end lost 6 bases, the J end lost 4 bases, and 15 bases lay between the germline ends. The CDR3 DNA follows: TGCAGCGTCGAGGGTGACCCCGGCACTGAAGCTTTCTTT. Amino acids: CSVEGDPGTEAFF.

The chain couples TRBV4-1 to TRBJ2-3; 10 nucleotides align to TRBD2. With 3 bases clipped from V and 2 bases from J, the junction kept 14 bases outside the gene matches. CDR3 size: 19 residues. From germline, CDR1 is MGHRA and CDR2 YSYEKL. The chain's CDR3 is CASSHDNSKTSGNTDTQYF. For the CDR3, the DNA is TGCGCCAGCAGCCACGATAATTCTAAAACTAGCGGGAACACAGATACGCAGTATTTT.

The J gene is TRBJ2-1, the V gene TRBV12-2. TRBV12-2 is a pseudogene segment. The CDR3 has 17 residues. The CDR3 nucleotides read TGTGCAAGTCGCTTAGCGCGTGCAGGGAGCTCCTACAATGAGCAGTTCTTC. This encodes CASRLARAGSSYNEQFF.

This CDR3 reads CASGSGTGFTEAFF. As DNA, the CDR3 is TGTGCTAGTGGTTCCGGGACAGGGTTCACTGAAGCTTTCTTT. The chain carries TRBV12-5 and TRBJ1-1; TRBD1 aligns across 9 bases. The germline V gene has CDR1 LGHNT and CDR2 FRNRAP. Losses at the gene ends were 4 bases for V and 4 bases for J; bases not matched to a gene: 4. The CDR3 sequence is 14 residues long.

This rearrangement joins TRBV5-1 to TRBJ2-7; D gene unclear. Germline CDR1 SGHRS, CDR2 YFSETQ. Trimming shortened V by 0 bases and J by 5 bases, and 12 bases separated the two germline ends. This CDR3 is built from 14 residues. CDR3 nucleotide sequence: TGCGCCAGCAGCTTGGGGCCCGCGAGCGACGAGCAGTACTTC. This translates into CASSLGPASDEQYF.

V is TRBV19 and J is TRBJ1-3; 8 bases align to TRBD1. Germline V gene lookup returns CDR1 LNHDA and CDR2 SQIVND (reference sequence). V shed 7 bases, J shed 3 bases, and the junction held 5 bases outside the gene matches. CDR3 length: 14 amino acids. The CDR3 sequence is CASNDRGVGNTIYF. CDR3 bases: TGTGCCAGTAACGACAGGGGAGTTGGAAACACCATATATTTT.